This TCR beta chain was recorded in a study of T-cell memory formation after mild COVID-19. The wider study: Clusters of TCRs were largely donor specific. Study-level results: CD4/CD8 balance characterized clones contracting day 15 to 85, and CD4+ skew characterized later expanders. Confirmation of SARS-CoV-2 specificity was lacking for second-wave clones peaking day 37.

This clonotype has more than one count but fewer than ten. Its antigen remains unidentified. Via MiXCR, TCRdb re-called the 5' RACE reads, giving one row per CDR3 protein. The sample comprises 400,000 to 450,000 distinct CDR3 sequences, about a sixth of which are singletons, and 20% to 25% rests with the top ten. Germline V gene lookup returns CDR1 SGHTA and CDR2 FQGNSA. Trimming left V 1 base short and J 2 bases short, with 6 bases between. The CDR3 loop spans 13 amino acids. Sample: PBMCs or a T cell subset sorted from them (not recorded which). The rearrangement uses TRBV7-2 and TRBJ2-7, with D hard to call. This sequence was found in a man between 18 and 29 years old who had mild COVID-19 (a few samples of this study predate the infection). Cell type and time point are not known. The CDR3 DNA follows: TGTGCCAGCAGCTTAGTCTCCCCCTACGAGCAGTACTTC. Its protein product is CASSLVSPYEQYF.